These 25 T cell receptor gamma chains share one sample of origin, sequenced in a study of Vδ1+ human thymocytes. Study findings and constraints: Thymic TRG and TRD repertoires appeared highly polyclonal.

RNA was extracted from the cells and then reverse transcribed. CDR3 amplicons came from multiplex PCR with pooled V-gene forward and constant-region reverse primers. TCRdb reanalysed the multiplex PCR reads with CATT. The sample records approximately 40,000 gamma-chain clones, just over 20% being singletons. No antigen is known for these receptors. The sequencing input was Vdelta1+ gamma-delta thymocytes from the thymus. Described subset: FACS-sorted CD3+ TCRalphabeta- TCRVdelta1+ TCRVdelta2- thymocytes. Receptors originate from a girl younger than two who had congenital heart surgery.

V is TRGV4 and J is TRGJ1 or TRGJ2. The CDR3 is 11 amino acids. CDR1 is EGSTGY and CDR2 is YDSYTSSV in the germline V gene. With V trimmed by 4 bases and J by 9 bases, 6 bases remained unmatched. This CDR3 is CATWEQLKKLF. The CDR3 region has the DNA TGTGCCACCTGGGAGCAGCTTAAGAAACTCTTT.

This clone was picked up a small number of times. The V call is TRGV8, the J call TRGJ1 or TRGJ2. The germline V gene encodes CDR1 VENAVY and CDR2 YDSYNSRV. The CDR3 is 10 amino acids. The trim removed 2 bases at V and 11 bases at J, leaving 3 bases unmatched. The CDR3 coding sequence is TGTGCCACCTGGGATAATCAGAAACTCTTT. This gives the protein CATWDNQKLF.

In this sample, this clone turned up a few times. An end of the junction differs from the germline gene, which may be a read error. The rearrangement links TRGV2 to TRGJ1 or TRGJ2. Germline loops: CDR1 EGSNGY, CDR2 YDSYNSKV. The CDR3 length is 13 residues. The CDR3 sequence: CATWALNYYRKLF. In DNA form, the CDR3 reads TGTGCCACCTGGGCCCTGAATTATTATAGGAAACTCTTT.

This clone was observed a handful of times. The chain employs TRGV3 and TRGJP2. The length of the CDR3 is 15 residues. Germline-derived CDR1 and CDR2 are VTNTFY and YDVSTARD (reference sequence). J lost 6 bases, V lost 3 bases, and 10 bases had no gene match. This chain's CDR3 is CATWDGVAGDWIKTF. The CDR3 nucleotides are TGTGCCACCTGGGACGGGGTTGCCGGTGATTGGATCAAGACGTTT.

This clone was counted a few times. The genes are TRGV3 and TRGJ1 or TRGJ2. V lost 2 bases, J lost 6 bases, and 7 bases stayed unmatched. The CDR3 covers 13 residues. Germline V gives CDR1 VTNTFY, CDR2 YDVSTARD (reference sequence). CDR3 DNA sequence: TGTGCCACCTGGGACACGCTCTGTTATAAGAAACTCTTT. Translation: CATWDTLCYKKLF.

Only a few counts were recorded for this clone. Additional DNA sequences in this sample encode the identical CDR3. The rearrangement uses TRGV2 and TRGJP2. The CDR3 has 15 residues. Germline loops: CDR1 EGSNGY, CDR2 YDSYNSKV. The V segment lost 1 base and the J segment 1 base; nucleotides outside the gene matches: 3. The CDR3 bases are TGTGCCACCTGGGACGGCATTAGTAGTGATTGGATCAAGACGTTT. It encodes CATWDGISSDWIKTF.

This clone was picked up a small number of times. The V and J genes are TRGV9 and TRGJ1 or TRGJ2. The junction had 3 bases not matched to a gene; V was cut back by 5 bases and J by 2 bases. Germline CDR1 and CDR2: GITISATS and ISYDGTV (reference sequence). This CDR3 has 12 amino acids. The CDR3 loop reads CALWAHYYKKLF. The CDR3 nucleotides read TGTGCCTTGTGGGCTCATTATTATAAGAAACTCTTT.

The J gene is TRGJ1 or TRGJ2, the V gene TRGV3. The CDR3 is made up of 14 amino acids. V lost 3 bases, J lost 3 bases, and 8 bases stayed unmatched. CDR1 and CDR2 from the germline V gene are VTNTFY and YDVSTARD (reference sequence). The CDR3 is CATWDGAAYYKKLF. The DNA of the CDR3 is TGTGCCACCTGGGACGGGGCCGCTTATTATAAGAAACTCTTT.

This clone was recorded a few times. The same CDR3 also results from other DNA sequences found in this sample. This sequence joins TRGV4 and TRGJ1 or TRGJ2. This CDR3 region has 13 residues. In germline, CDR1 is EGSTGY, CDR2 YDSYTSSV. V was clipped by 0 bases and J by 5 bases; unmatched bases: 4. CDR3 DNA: TGTGCCACCTGGGATGGGCTAAATTATAAGAAACTCTTT. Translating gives CATWDGLNYKKLF.

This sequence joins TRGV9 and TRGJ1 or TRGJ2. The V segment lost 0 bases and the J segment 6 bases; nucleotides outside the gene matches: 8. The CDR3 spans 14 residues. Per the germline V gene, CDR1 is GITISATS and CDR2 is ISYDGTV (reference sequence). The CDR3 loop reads CALWEVHLGYKKLF. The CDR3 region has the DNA TGTGCCTTGTGGGAGGTGCATTTAGGTTATAAGAAACTCTTT.

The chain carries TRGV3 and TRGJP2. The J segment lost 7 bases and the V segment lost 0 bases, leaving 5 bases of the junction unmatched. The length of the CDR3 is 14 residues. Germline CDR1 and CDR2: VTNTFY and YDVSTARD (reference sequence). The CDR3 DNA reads TGTGCCACCTGGGACAGGCCGAATGATTGGATCAAGACGTTT. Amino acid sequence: CATWDRPNDWIKTF.

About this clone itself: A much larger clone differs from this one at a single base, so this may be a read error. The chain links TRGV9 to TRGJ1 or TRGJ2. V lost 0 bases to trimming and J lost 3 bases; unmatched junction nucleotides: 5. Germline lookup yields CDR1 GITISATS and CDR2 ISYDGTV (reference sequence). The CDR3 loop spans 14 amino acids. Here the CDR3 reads CALWEVRSYYKKLF. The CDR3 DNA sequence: TGTGCCTTGTGGGAGGTGCGGAGTTATTATAAGAAACTCTTT.

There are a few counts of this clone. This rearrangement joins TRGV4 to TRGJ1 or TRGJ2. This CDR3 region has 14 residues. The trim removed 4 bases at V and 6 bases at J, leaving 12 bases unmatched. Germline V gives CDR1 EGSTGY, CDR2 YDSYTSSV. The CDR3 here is CATWDRWGGYKKLF. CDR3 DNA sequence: TGTGCCACCTGGGACCGATGGGGGGGTTATAAGAAACTCTTT.

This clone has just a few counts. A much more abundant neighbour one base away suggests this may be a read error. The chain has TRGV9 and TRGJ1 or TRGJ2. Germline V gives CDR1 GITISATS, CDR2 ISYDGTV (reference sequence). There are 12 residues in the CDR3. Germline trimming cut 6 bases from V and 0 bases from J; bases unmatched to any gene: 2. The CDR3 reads CALWQNYYKKLF. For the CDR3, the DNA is TGTGCCTTGTGGCAGAATTATTATAAGAAACTCTTT.

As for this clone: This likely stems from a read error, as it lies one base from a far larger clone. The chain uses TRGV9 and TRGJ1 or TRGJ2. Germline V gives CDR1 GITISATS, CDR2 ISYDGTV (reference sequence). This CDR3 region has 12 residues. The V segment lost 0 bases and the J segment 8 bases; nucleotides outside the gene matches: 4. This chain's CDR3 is CALWEVRNKKLF. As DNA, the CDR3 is TGTGCCTTGTGGGAGGTGCGAAATAAGAAACTCTTT.

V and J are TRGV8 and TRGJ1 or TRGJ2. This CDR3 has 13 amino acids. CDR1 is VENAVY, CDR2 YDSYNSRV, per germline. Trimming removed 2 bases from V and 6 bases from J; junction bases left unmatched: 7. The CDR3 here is CATWDIRSYKKLF. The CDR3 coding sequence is TGTGCCACCTGGGATATTCGGTCTTATAAGAAACTCTTT.

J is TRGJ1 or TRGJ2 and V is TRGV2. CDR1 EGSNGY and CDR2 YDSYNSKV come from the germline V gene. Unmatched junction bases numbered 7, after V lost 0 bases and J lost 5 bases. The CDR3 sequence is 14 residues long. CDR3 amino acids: CATWDGVWDYKKLF. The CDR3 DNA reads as TGTGCCACCTGGGACGGGGTCTGGGATTATAAGAAACTCTTT.

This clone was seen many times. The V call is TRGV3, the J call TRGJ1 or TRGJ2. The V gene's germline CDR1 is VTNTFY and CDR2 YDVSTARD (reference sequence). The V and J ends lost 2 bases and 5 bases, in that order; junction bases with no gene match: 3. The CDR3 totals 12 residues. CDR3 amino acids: CATWDKDYKKLF. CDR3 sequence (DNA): TGTGCCACCTGGGACAAGGATTATAAGAAACTCTTT.

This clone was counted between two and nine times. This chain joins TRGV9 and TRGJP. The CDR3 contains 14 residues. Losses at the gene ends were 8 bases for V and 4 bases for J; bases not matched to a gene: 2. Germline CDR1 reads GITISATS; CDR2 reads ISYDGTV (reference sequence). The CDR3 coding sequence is TGTGCCTTGTCCCAAGAGTTGGGCAAAAAAATCAAGGTATTT. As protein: CALSQELGKKIKVF.

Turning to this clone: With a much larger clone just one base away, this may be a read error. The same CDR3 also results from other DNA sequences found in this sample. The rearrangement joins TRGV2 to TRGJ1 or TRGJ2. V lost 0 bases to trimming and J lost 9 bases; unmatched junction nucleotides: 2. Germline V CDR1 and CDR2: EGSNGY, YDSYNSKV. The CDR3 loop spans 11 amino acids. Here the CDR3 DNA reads TGTGCCACCTGGGACGGGACTAAGAAACTCTTT. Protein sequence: CATWDGTKKLF.

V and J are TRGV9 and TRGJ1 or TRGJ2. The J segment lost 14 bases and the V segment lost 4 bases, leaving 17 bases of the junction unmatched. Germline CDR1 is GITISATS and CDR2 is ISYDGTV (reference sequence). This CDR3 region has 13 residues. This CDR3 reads CALWDTLKLRQLF. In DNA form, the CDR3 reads TGTGCCTTGTGGGATACCCTTAAGTTAAGGCAACTCTTT.

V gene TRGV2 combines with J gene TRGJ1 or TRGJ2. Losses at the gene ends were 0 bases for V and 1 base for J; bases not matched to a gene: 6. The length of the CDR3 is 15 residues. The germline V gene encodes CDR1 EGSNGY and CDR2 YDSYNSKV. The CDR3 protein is CATWDGDNNYYKKLF. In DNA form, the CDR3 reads TGTGCCACCTGGGACGGGGACAACAATTATTATAAGAAACTCTTT.

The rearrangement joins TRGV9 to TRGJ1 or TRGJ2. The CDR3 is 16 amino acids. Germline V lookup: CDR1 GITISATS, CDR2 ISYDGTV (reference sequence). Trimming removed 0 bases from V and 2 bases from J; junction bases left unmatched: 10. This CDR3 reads CALWEVKPRYYYKKLF. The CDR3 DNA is TGTGCCTTGTGGGAGGTGAAGCCCCGTTATTATTATAAGAAACTCTTT.

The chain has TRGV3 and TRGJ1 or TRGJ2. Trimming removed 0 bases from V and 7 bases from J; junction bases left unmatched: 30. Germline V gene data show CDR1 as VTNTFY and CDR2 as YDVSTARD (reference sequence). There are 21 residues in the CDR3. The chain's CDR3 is CATWDRLSSFSGAAAYYKKLF. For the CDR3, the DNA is TGTGCCACCTGGGACAGGCTAAGCAGCTTTAGTGGAGCGGCTGCCTACTATAAGAAACTCTTT.

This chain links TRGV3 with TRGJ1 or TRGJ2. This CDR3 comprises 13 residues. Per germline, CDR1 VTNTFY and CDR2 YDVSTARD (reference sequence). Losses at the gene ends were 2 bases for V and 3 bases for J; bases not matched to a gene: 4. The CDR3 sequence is CATWDKSYYKKLF. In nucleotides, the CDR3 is TGTGCCACCTGGGACAAGTCTTATTATAAGAAACTCTTT.